One and the same sample provided the 27 T cell receptor beta chains below, sequenced in a study of T cell responses to AZD1222 COVID-19 vaccine. Assay used: immunoSEQ multiplex PCR; TCRdb lists only in-frame clones, some missing. Counted here are 110,000 or so clones, 85% to 90% occurring once; the ten biggest clones make up around 12%. The sequences come from peripheral blood, collected on day 0 of AZD1222 vaccination. The receptors derive from an adult in good health.

The chain carries TRBV27 and TRBJ2-1; D gene ambiguous. Looked up from germline, CDR1 is MNHEY and CDR2 is SMNVEV (reference sequence). V gave up 0 bases and J gave up 8 bases, with 8 bases separating them. The CDR3 has 13 residues. The CDR3 nucleotides read TGTGCCAGCAGTTTATCTGGACGGCATGAGCAGTTCTTC. Its translation is CASSLSGRHEQFF.

The chain joins TRBV29-1 to TRBJ2-2; a possible D gene is TRBD1 (5 bases). CDR1 is SQVTM and CDR2 is ANQGSEA in the germline V gene. Trimming left V 5 bases short and J 5 bases short, with 15 bases between. There are 14 residues in the CDR3. CDR3 nucleotides: TGCAGCGTTCCCGCACAGGAAATTACCGGGGAGCTGTTTTTT. Translation: CSVPAQEITGELFF.

The gene calls are TRBV18 and TRBJ1-2; 8 bases line up with TRBD1. Germline CDR1 is KGHSH and CDR2 is LQKENI. After removal of 4 bases from V and 8 bases from J, the junction contained 9 bases not matched to a gene. The CDR3 length is 14 residues. As DNA, the CDR3 is TGTGCCAGCTCACTAAAACAGGGGGACGGAGGCTACACCTTC. Amino acids: CASSLKQGDGGYTF. Full variable domain (missing parts from reference TRBV18 and TRBJ1-2): NAGVMQNPRHLVRRRGQEARLRCSPMKGHSHVYWYRQLPEEGLKFMVYLQKENIIDESGMPKERFSAEFPKEGPSILRIQQVVRGDSAAYFCASSLKQGDGGYTFGSGTRLTVV.

This clone appeared a single time. V is TRBV30 and J is TRBJ1-4; a possible D gene is TRBD1 (6 bases). This CDR3 has 15 amino acids. With 5 bases removed from V and 0 bases from J, the gap between germline ends came to 13 bases. Germline lookup yields CDR1 GTSNPN and CDR2 SVGIG (reference sequence). CDR3 in DNA: TGTGCCTGGGGACTCCGGACAGCAACTAATGAAAAACTGTTTTTT. This sequence encodes CAWGLRTATNEKLFF.

The V gene is TRBV9, the J gene TRBJ1-3; D is perhaps TRBD1 (5 bases). Trimming cost V 3 bases and J 1 base, with 11 bases left between them. Germline loops: CDR1 SGDLS, CDR2 YYNGEE. There are 15 residues in the CDR3. The CDR3 loop reads CASSGEGRSGNTIYF. In DNA form, the CDR3 reads TGTGCCAGCAGCGGCGAGGGGAGGTCTGGAAACACCATATATTTT.

The rearrangement links TRBV6-2 or TRBV6-3 to TRBJ2-7; D might be TRBD2 (5 bases). Germline CDR1 reads MNHEY; CDR2 reads SVGEGT. Deletions cut 6 bases from V and 3 bases from J, with 12 bases between. The CDR3 totals 13 residues. DNA for the CDR3: TGTGCCAGCAGCGCCCGACTATTCTACGAGCAGTACTTC. It translates to CASSARLFYEQYF.

The V and J genes are TRBV2 and TRBJ2-2, with 10 bases that match TRBD2. Germline CDR1 SNHLY, CDR2 FYNNEI. This CDR3 has 16 residues. The J segment lost 6 bases and the V segment lost 2 bases, leaving 6 bases of the junction unmatched. The CDR3 sequence: CASSERASGRAGELFF. The CDR3 bases are TGTGCCAGCAGTGAAAGGGCTAGCGGGAGAGCCGGGGAGCTGTTTTTT. The full variable domain, its missing parts supplied by reference TRBV2 and TRBJ2-2, is EPEVTQTPSHQVTQMGQEVILRCVPISNHLYFYWYRQILGQKVEFLVSFYNNEISEKSEIFDDQFSVERPDGSNFTLKIRSTKLEDSAMYFCASSERASGRAGELFFGEGSRLTVL.

V is TRBV5-5 and J is TRBJ2-5; 8 nucleotides align to TRBD1. V gave up 4 bases and J gave up 5 bases; unmatched junction bases: 1. The germline V gene has CDR1 SGHKS and CDR2 YYEKEE (reference sequence). CDR3 size: 12 residues. The CDR3 DNA is TGTGCCAGCAGCAGACAGGGGGAGACCCAGTACTTC. Residues: CASSRQGETQYF.

This clone appeared once. The chain combines TRBV28 with TRBJ2-6, with D perhaps matching TRBD2 (5 bases). V dropped 6 bases and J dropped 8 bases, with 17 bases sitting between them. The CDR3 covers 15 residues. Looked up from germline, CDR1 is MDHEN and CDR2 is SYDVKM. The CDR3 sequence is CASSPPQVATNVLTF. CDR3 DNA: TGTGCCAGCAGCCCCCCCCAGGTAGCGACCAACGTCCTGACTTTC.

The chain has TRBV5-1 and TRBJ1-1; a weak D match, TRBD1 (5 bases). CDR1 is SGHRS and CDR2 is YFSETQ in the germline V gene. The CDR3 length is 14 residues. The V and J ends lost 4 bases and 0 bases respectively, with 10 bases between them. The CDR3 sequence: CASSPGPVNTEAFF. The DNA for the CDR3 is TGCGCCAGCAGCCCGGGACCCGTGAACACTGAAGCTTTCTTT.

This clone has only one observation. CDR3 bases: TGTGCCAGCAGTTACTCCTCCAGGGGTCGGATTCGGGACACTGAAGCTTTCTTT. Translated, it gives CASSYSSRGRIRDTEAFF. The chain uses TRBV6-2 or TRBV6-3 and TRBJ1-1, with a weak D call TRBD1 (6 bases). CDR1 is MNHEY and CDR2 is SVGEGT in the germline V gene. V was trimmed by 0 bases and J by 3 bases, leaving 20 bases between them. This CDR3 has 18 residues.

The V call is TRBV6-2 or TRBV6-3, the J call TRBJ1-3; no clear D gene. V lost 0 bases and J lost 9, with 12 bases in between. CDR1 and CDR2 from the germline V gene are MNHEY and SVGEGT. This CDR3 region has 14 residues. In DNA form, the CDR3 reads TGTGCCAGCAGTTACTCGAACGGTCGGAGCACCATATATTTT. Protein: CASSYSNGRSTIYF.

The V and J genes are TRBV13 and TRBJ2-2; D gene unclear. CDR3 length: 15 residues. The germline V and J ends were trimmed by 3 bases and 1 base, with 9 bases remaining between them. The V gene's germline CDR1 is PRHDT and CDR2 FYEKMQ (reference sequence). CDR3 residues: CASSLVVLNTGELFF. The CDR3 DNA reads TGTGCCAGCAGCTTGGTAGTTCTGAACACCGGGGAGCTGTTTTTT.

This clone occurred a few times. V is TRBV9 and J is TRBJ2-2, with 12 positions matching TRBD2. Trimming at V came to 4 bases and at J to 1 base, leaving 2 bases not matched to a gene. The length of the CDR3 is 16 residues. CDR1 is SGDLS and CDR2 is YYNGEE in the germline V gene. CDR3 residues: CASSTGLAGNTGELFF. As DNA, the CDR3 is TGTGCCAGCAGCACGGGACTAGCGGGGAACACCGGGGAGCTGTTTTTT.

The chain uses TRBV4-3 and TRBJ1-3; D is unclear. The V end lost 0 bases, the J end lost 4 bases, and 16 bases lay between the germline ends. CDR1 LGHNA and CDR2 YSLEER come from the germline V gene. The CDR3 loop spans 17 amino acids. The CDR3 nucleotides read TGCGCCAGCAGCCAAGATCTGGAGGTCTTGGGGGGAAACACCATATATTTT. This encodes CASSQDLEVLGGNTIYF.

J is TRBJ1-5 and V is TRBV3-1 (or the pseudogene TRBV3-2); the D is unclear. Deletions cut 2 bases from V and 9 bases from J, with 14 bases between. The CDR3 length is 14 residues. CDR1 and CDR2 (germline): LGHDT, YNNKEL (reference sequence). CDR3 sequence reads: CASSQYSDSAPQHF. In DNA form, the CDR3 reads TGTGCCAGCAGCCAATACAGCGACTCTGCGCCCCAGCATTTT.

The genes are TRBV2 and TRBJ2-7; D not certain. The length of the CDR3 is 12 residues. With 4 bases removed from V and 7 bases from J, the gap between germline ends came to 11 bases. Per germline, CDR1 SNHLY and CDR2 FYNNEI. CDR3 protein: CASSGRFGEQYF. The CDR3 DNA follows: TGTGCCAGCAGTGGAAGGTTCGGGGAGCAGTACTTC.

The chain joins TRBV7-2 to TRBJ2-3; TRBD1 aligns across 9 bases. The CDR3 covers 15 residues. Germline CDR1 reads SGHTA; CDR2 reads FQGNSA. The V segment lost 5 bases and the J segment 7 bases; nucleotides outside the gene matches: 10. Here the CDR3 reads CASSKDRGGLNTQYF. The CDR3 DNA is TGTGCCAGCAGCAAGGACAGGGGAGGCTTGAATACGCAGTATTTT.

This chain uses TRBV19 with TRBJ1-5; D is uncertain. This CDR3 comprises 14 residues. The germline gives CDR1 LNHDA, CDR2 SQIVND (reference sequence). With 6 bases removed from V and 7 bases from J, the gap between germline ends came to 16 bases. The DNA for the CDR3 is TGTGCCAGTAGAGAGCCCATGGGCAGACAGCCCCAGCATTTT. Its protein is CASREPMGRQPQHF. Full variable domain (remainder filled in from reference TRBV19 and TRBJ1-5): DGGITQSPKYLFRKEGQNVTLSCEQNLNHDAMYWYRQDPGQGLRLIYYSQIVNDFQKGDIAEGYSVSREKKESFPLTVTSAQKNPTAFYLCASREPMGRQPQHFGDGTRLSIL.

This clone was detected only once. This chain uses TRBV4-1 with TRBJ1-1; TRBD1 might be the D (5 bases). The CDR3 consists of 15 residues. Germline V gene data show CDR1 as MGHRA and CDR2 as YSYEKL. V dropped 1 base and J dropped 2 bases, with 11 bases sitting between them. This CDR3 reads CASSQVFGGNTEAFF. As DNA, the CDR3 is TGCGCCAGCAGCCAAGTATTTGGGGGAAACACTGAAGCTTTCTTT.

The chain is built from TRBV27 and TRBJ2-2, with 15 bases that match TRBD2. The CDR3 is 19 amino acids. The V and J ends lost 5 bases and 0 bases, in that order; junction bases with no gene match: 7. Germline CDR1 is MNHEY and CDR2 is SMNVEV (reference sequence). The chain's CDR3 is CASSIRTSGRAANTGELFF. The CDR3 nucleotides read TGTGCCAGCAGTATCAGGACTAGCGGGAGGGCCGCGAACACCGGGGAGCTGTTTTTT.

CDR3 sequence reads: CASSFGQYEQYF. The CDR3 region has the DNA TGTGCCAGCAGTTTCGGACAGTACGAGCAGTACTTC. The gene calls are TRBV7-2 and TRBJ2-7; D perhaps matches TRBD1 (6 bases). This CDR3 is 12 amino acids long. Trimming took 6 bases from V and 4 from J, leaving 10 bases between them. CDR1 is SGHTA, CDR2 FQGNSA, per germline.

The chain joins TRBV2 to TRBJ2-7; D remains unclear. Germline V gene lookup returns CDR1 SNHLY and CDR2 FYNNEI. V lost 0 bases and J 3 bases, leaving 15 bases between the germline ends. The CDR3 has 16 amino acids. The CDR3 sequence is CASSEAWSVEFYEQYF. CDR3 coding DNA: TGTGCCAGCAGTGAAGCATGGTCTGTGGAGTTCTACGAGCAGTACTTC.

About this clone: A junction end diverges from the germline sequence, so it may reflect a read error. The chain links TRBV28 to TRBJ2-7, with 15 nucleotides matching TRBD2. CDR3 length: 14 residues. Looked up from germline, CDR1 is MDHEN and CDR2 is SYDVKM. Here the CDR3 reads CASSPRTSGRAFGF. The CDR3 DNA reads as TGTGCCAGCAGTCCCAGGACTAGCGGGAGGGCCTTTGGATTC.

In its sample, this clone was seen a few times. The J gene is TRBJ1-5, the V gene TRBV30; D not resolved. Germline V lookup: CDR1 GTSNPN, CDR2 SVGIG (reference sequence). The CDR3 is made up of 13 amino acids. V was shortened by 2 bases and J by 6 bases, with 11 bases between the two germline ends. Here the CDR3 reads CAWSSSTAQPQHF. Here the CDR3 DNA reads TGTGCCTGGAGTTCCTCTACGGCTCAGCCCCAGCATTTT.

The chain carries TRBV25-1 and TRBJ1-1; D ambiguous. Between the trimmed V and J ends, which lost 8 bases and 3 bases, there was a span of 22 bases. Germline CDR1 is MGHDK and CDR2 is SYGVNS. This CDR3 region has 16 residues. CDR3 bases: TGTGCCAGCCTAAATCCCGGGAACTCAAGCGACACTGAAGCTTTCTTT. This gives the protein CASLNPGNSSDTEAFF.

The chain has TRBV3-1 (or the pseudogene TRBV3-2) and TRBJ2-2, with D perhaps given as TRBD1 or TRBD2 (5 bases each). Trimming removed 6 bases from V and 4 bases from J, with 9 bases in between. Germline CDR1 and CDR2: LGHDT and YNNKEL (reference sequence). This CDR3 has 13 residues. The CDR3, as DNA: TGTGCCAGCAGTAAGAGGGGCACCGGGGAGCTGTTTTTT. Its translation: CASSKRGTGELFF.